The rows below give T cell receptor beta chains drawn from one sample of a study of breast tumors, draining lymph nodes, adjacent tissues. TCRdb reanalysed the multiplex PCR reads using MiXCR and keeps one entry per CDR3 protein. This repertoire shows 200,000 to 250,000 distinct CDR3 sequences, approximately 31% found once; its top ten account for approximately 1.5%. Sequenced input: axillary lymph node tissue. Every receptor here comes from a female donor with breast cancer. Some clones in this sample may be carry-over from other donors' samples. CDR3s include the opening cysteine and the closing phenylalanine or tryptophan. Fields, in order: CDR3 protein, V gene, J gene, CDR3 length.

cdr3_aa: CASSSDDRGPQETQYF
v_call: TRBV28
j_call: TRBJ2-5
cdr3_length: 16

cdr3_aa: CASRKGLAGRNEQFF
v_call: TRBV7-2
j_call: TRBJ2-1
cdr3_length: 15

cdr3_aa: CASSIGGSRTGELFF
v_call: TRBV19
j_call: TRBJ2-2
cdr3_length: 15

cdr3_aa: CASSLAVTGELFF
v_call: TRBV7-6
j_call: TRBJ2-2
cdr3_length: 13

cdr3_aa: CASSEGARQPQHF
v_call: TRBV10-2
j_call: TRBJ1-5
cdr3_length: 13

cdr3_aa: CASSGGRLQETQYF
v_call: TRBV5-1
j_call: TRBJ2-5
cdr3_length: 14

cdr3_aa: CASSFQAPGLGTDTQYF
v_call: TRBV12-3/TRBV12-4
j_call: TRBJ2-3
cdr3_length: 17

cdr3_aa: CASSQNPSGLSYEQYF
v_call: TRBV4-1
j_call: TRBJ2-7
cdr3_length: 16

cdr3_aa: CASSGGGYQETQYF
v_call: TRBV6-1
j_call: TRBJ2-5
cdr3_length: 14

cdr3_aa: CASSSGGVGRARETQYF
v_call: TRBV5-1
j_call: TRBJ2-5
cdr3_length: 17

cdr3_aa: CASSLITVYNEQFF
v_call: TRBV5-1
j_call: TRBJ2-1
cdr3_length: 14

cdr3_aa: CSVRRATGNTTEAFF
v_call: TRBV29-1
j_call: TRBJ1-1
cdr3_length: 15

cdr3_aa: CASSLGPQETQYF
v_call: TRBV7-3
j_call: TRBJ2-5
cdr3_length: 13

cdr3_aa: CASSPQVSNQPQHF
v_call: TRBV27
j_call: TRBJ1-5
cdr3_length: 14

cdr3_aa: CASSLNNLAGANVLTF
v_call: TRBV7-3
j_call: TRBJ2-6
cdr3_length: 16

cdr3_aa: CASSGYRDSQFF
v_call: TRBV9
j_call: TRBJ2-1
cdr3_length: 12

cdr3_aa: CASSSHLTSGTYNEQFF
v_call: TRBV13
j_call: TRBJ2-1
cdr3_length: 17